The sequence of this TCR beta chain was determined in a study of CD4 T cells in relation to SARS-CoV-2 and coronaviruses. Study at large: The HLA restriction of the shared crossreactive spike epitopes was mapped.

A remark on this clone: Its antigen is undetermined.

Libraries were prepared by immunoSEQ multiplex PCR; TCRdb keeps only in-frame clonotypes and omits some of them. The sample consists of about 18,000 clones, 65% to 75% of them appearing once. CDR3 length: 16 amino acids. The V and J ends lost 5 bases and 2 bases respectively, with 16 bases between them. Germline V lookup: CDR1 SGHTA, CDR2 FQGTGA. CD4+ T cells from unexposed donors were obtained before the COVID-19 pandemic (2011-2018). Isolation of CD4+ T cells took place after nine to ten days in culture. Approximately 1.8 million PBMCs per well were cultured with 7.5 to 10 IU/ml IL-2. Specimen: CD4+ T cells from PBMCs, cultured in vitro. The J gene is TRBJ2-1, the V gene TRBV7-3; TRBD1 might be the D (6 bases). The sequence was obtained from a human donor in good health. CDR3 loop: CASSHRDTATYNEQFF. In DNA, the CDR3 is TGTGCCAGCAGCCACCGGGACACCGCAACCTACAATGAGCAGTTCTTC.